One sample yielded the 22 T cell receptor beta chains listed below, sequenced in a study of CD8 T cells in ankylosing spondylitis. TCRdb re-derived calls from the 5' RACE reads in MiXCR, one entry per CDR3 protein. The profile shows 250,000 to 350,000 distinct CDR3 sequences, approximately 20% of them singletons. The specimen sequenced was blood, either unsorted or a sorted T cell fraction (not recorded which). These receptors were obtained from a male donor with ankylosing spondylitis or in good health (not recorded which).

The chain has TRBV14 and TRBJ1-5; 10 bases agree with TRBD1. Trimming cost V 10 bases and J 5 bases; bases outside gene matches: 14. There are 16 residues in the CDR3. CDR1 and CDR2 (germline): SGHDN, FVKESK. The CDR3 spells CATRTGGVGWDQPQHF. The CDR3 DNA is TGTGCCACCCGGACAGGGGGAGTAGGATGGGATCAGCCCCAGCATTTT.

This sequence joins TRBV6-1 and TRBJ2-3, with D possibly called TRBD1 or TRBD2 (6 bases each). The germline V gene has CDR1 MNHNS and CDR2 SASEGT. CDR3 size: 15 residues. Trimming took 1 base from V and 3 from J, leaving 11 bases between them. The CDR3 here is CASSEGGARTDTQYF. The CDR3 bases are TGTGCCAGCAGTGAAGGGGGGGCGCGGACAGATACGCAGTATTTT.

The V and J genes are TRBV7-2 and TRBJ2-5; tentative D call: TRBD2 (6 bases). Germline-derived CDR1 and CDR2 are SGHTA and FQGNSA. The CDR3 totals 15 residues. Deletions cut 5 bases from V and 4 bases from J, with 17 bases between. The CDR3 region is CASSPNAGNGETQYF. DNA for the CDR3: TGTGCCAGCAGCCCGAACGCGGGAAACGGAGAGACCCAGTACTTC. Filled out from reference TRBV7-2 and TRBJ2-5, the complete variable domain reads GAGVSQSPSNKVTEKGKDVELRCDPISGHTALYWYRQSLGQGLEFLIYFQGNSAPDKSGLPSDRFSAERTGGSVSTLTIQRTQQEDSAVYLCASSPNAGNGETQYFGPGTRLLVL.

This clonotype was seen more than once but under ten times. The chain joins TRBV10-3 to TRBJ2-3; unclear D gene. The CDR3 consists of 13 residues. V was shortened by 5 bases and J by 4 bases, with 10 bases between the two germline ends. CDR1 and CDR2 (germline): ENHRY, SYGVKD. The CDR3 bases are TGTGCCATCAGTCTACTTAATCCAGATACGCAGTATTTT. Residues: CAISLLNPDTQYF.

This clonotype has more than one count but fewer than ten. V usage is TRBV2 and J usage is TRBJ2-5, with unresolved D. The CDR3 loop spans 10 amino acids. The germline V gene has CDR1 SNHLY and CDR2 FYNNEI. V lost 8 bases and J 5 bases, leaving 6 bases between the germline ends. The CDR3 DNA follows: TGTGCCAGCTTCGAGGAGACCCAGTACTTC. Protein product: CASFEETQYF.

As concerns this clonotype: The germline gene is not matched at one end of the junction; a read error may be the cause. The J gene is TRBJ2-1, the V gene TRBV12-3 or TRBV12-4; 9 bases line up with TRBD2. CDR3 size: 15 residues. The CDR3 DNA is TGTGCCAGCAGTTTGGGACTAGCCTCCTACAGTGAGCAGTTCTTC. Amino acid sequence: CASSLGLASYSEQFF.

The chain uses TRBV19 and TRBJ2-2; the match to TRBD1 covers 9 bases. The V gene's germline CDR1 is LNHDA and CDR2 SQIVND (reference sequence). The CDR3 is 18 residues long. V dropped 10 bases and J dropped 4; count of bases not matched to a gene: 19. Here the CDR3 reads CATQGQGPLMGSTGELFF. CDR3 DNA: TGTGCCACCCAGGGACAGGGCCCGTTGATGGGGTCCACCGGGGAGCTGTTTTTT. Combining the CDR3 with reference TRBV19 and TRBJ2-2 gives the whole variable domain DGGITQSPKYLFRKEGQNVTLSCEQNLNHDAMYWYRQDPGQGLRLIYYSQIVNDFQKGDIAEGYSVSREKKESFPLTVTSAQKNPTAFYLCATQGQGPLMGSTGELFFGEGSRLTVL.

The V gene is TRBV12-3 or TRBV12-4, the J gene TRBJ2-3; the D is unclear. Trimming removed 3 bases from V and 2 bases from J, with 18 bases in between. The CDR3 covers 17 residues. CDR3 in DNA: TGTGCCAGCAGTTTCTTTCCATTACGTGGTTTCACAGATACGCAGTATTTT. Its translation is CASSFFPLRGFTDTQYF.

In its sample, this clonotype was seen many times. The chain is built from TRBV7-3 and TRBJ2-3; 9 bases match TRBD2. The germline V gene encodes CDR1 SGHTA and CDR2 FQGTGA. V shed 5 bases, J shed 2 bases, and the junction held 11 bases outside the gene matches. The CDR3 is made up of 17 amino acids. The CDR3: CASSLYGGRGITDTQYF. The CDR3 nucleotides are TGTGCCAGCAGCCTCTATGGCGGGAGGGGCATCACAGATACGCAGTATTTT.

The V call is TRBV3-1, the J call TRBJ1-1; D gene unclear. Germline lookup yields CDR1 LGHDT and CDR2 YNNKEL (reference sequence). The CDR3 loop spans 15 amino acids. Trimming removed 4 bases from V and 4 bases from J, with 16 bases in between. DNA for the CDR3: TGTGCCAGCAGCCTACGGCAAACGGGGAGCACTGAAGCTTTCTTT. As protein: CASSLRQTGSTEAFF.

The chain is built from TRBV5-1 and TRBJ2-1, with D possibly matching TRBD2 (5 bases). The CDR3 totals 16 residues. CDR1 SGHRS and CDR2 YFSETQ come from the germline V gene. V dropped 5 bases and J dropped 2 bases, with 17 bases sitting between them. CDR3 protein: CASRMGTTGTYNEQFF. CDR3 nucleotide sequence: TGCGCCAGCAGAATGGGAACTACCGGGACCTACAATGAGCAGTTCTTC.

The chain recombines TRBV27 with TRBJ2-5; no clear D gene. The germline V gene has CDR1 MNHEY and CDR2 SMNVEV (reference sequence). CDR3 length equals 16 residues. The V end was cut by 3 bases, the J end by 0 bases, with 14 bases between. As DNA, the CDR3 is TGTGCCAGCAGTTTTAACAGACCGAGGTACCAAGAGACCCAGTACTTC. Translating gives CASSFNRPRYQETQYF.

This clonotype was observed a few times. The chain's CDR3 is CASRPPGTQETQYF. CDR3 in DNA: TGTGCCAGCAGGCCCCCGGGGACTCAAGAGACCCAGTACTTC. This chain connects TRBV6-2 or TRBV6-3 to TRBJ2-5; perhaps TRBD2 as D (6 bases). CDR1 and CDR2 (germline): MNHEY, SVGEGT. The V gene lost 6 bases and the J gene lost 2 bases, with 13 bases spanning the gap. The CDR3 covers 14 residues.

This clonotype was counted ten times or more. The chain has TRBV12-3 or TRBV12-4 and TRBJ2-1; 7 bases align to TRBD1. J gave up 3 bases and V 7 bases, and 9 bases lay outside the gene matches. The CDR3 contains 15 residues. The CDR3 protein is CASTPSYRGYNEQFF. CDR3 nucleotides: TGTGCCAGCACCCCGAGCTACAGGGGCTACAATGAGCAGTTCTTC.

The table lists this clonotype with a few counts. The genes are TRBV5-1 and TRBJ2-1, with D maybe TRBD1 (5 bases). Looked up from germline, CDR1 is SGHRS and CDR2 is YFSETQ. The V gene lost 0 bases and the J gene lost 7 bases, with 8 bases spanning the gap. The CDR3 consists of 13 residues. The CDR3 protein is CASSLGQLNEQFF. The CDR3 nucleotides read TGCGCCAGCAGCTTGGGACAGTTAAATGAGCAGTTCTTC. Variable domain in full (rest from reference TRBV5-1 and TRBJ2-1): KAGVTQTPRYLIKTRGQQVTLSCSPISGHRSVSWYQQTPGQGLQFLFEYFSETQRNKGNFPGRFSGRQFSNSRSEMNVSTLELGDSALYLCASSLGQLNEQFFGPGTRLTVL.

The CDR3 DNA sequence: TGTGCCAGCAGCTTAGTCCTTGCAAATGAAAAACTGTTTTTT. It encodes CASSLVLANEKLFF. The chain uses TRBV7-9 and TRBJ1-4; D gene unclear. Trimming shortened V by 1 base and J by 5 bases, and 8 bases separated the two germline ends. The V gene's germline CDR1 is SEHNR and CDR2 FQNEAQ (reference sequence). This CDR3 region has 14 residues.

The chain has TRBV20-1 and TRBJ2-1; 14 bases map to TRBD2. The junction had 10 bases not matched to a gene; V was cut back by 6 bases and J by 9 bases. The CDR3 length is 15 residues. Germline lookup yields CDR1 DFQATT and CDR2 SNEGSKA (reference sequence). DNA for the CDR3: TGCAGTGCCCCCAGACTAGCGGGAGGGCGGAGTGAGCAGTTCTTC. It yields the protein CSAPRLAGGRSEQFF.

The chain is built from TRBV5-1 and TRBJ2-3; D might be TRBD1 or TRBD2, each matching 5 bases. Trimming left V 7 bases short and J 2 bases short, with 17 bases between. The length of the CDR3 is 15 residues. Germline V gene sequence: CDR1 SGHRS, CDR2 YFSETQ. In DNA, the CDR3 is TGCGCCAGCTGTTATGGGACCGTAAACACAGATACGCAGTATTTT. It yields the protein CASCYGTVNTDTQYF.

This clonotype was counted a few times. The genes are TRBV3-1 and TRBJ1-6; D unresolved. Germline CDR1 LGHDT, CDR2 YNNKEL (reference sequence). This CDR3 has 14 residues. Trimming removed 3 bases at V and 7 bases at J, with 10 bases between. The CDR3 bases are TGTGCCAGCAGCCAGCGGCAGCGGAATTCACCCCTCCACTTT. Translated, it gives CASSQRQRNSPLHF.

The chain joins TRBV15 to TRBJ2-1, with a tentative D call TRBD1 (6 bases). The V gene's germline CDR1 is LNHNV and CDR2 YYDKDF (reference sequence). Deletions cut 2 bases from V and 8 bases from J, with 13 bases between. The CDR3 has 14 residues. CDR3 coding DNA: TGTGCCACCAGCAGATTAACAGGGATCTATGAGCAGTTCTTC. Protein sequence: CATSRLTGIYEQFF. The full variable domain, with the rest looked up from reference TRBV15 and TRBJ2-1, is DAMVIQNPRYQVTQFGKPVTLSCSQTLNHNVMYWYQQKSSQAPKLLFHYYDKDFNNEADTPDNFQSRRPNTSFCFLDIRSPGLGDTAMYLCATSRLTGIYEQFFGPGTRLTVL.

This clonotype came up many times. V usage is TRBV6-2 or TRBV6-3 and J usage is TRBJ2-7; D is unclear. V lost 3 bases, J lost 5 bases, and 5 bases lay in between. The CDR3 covers 11 residues. Germline V gives CDR1 MNHEY, CDR2 SVGEGT. The CDR3 DNA sequence: TGTGCCAGCAGTTATAGAGACGAGCAGTACGTC. Protein: CASSYRDEQYV.

This sequence joins TRBV18 and TRBJ2-7; D unclear. V dropped 6 bases and J dropped 5 bases, with 11 bases sitting between them. The germline V gene encodes CDR1 KGHSH and CDR2 LQKENI. The CDR3 sequence is 12 residues long. Here the CDR3 reads CASSPTADEQYV. CDR3 nucleotides: TGTGCCAGCTCTCCGACGGCCGACGAGCAGTACGTC.